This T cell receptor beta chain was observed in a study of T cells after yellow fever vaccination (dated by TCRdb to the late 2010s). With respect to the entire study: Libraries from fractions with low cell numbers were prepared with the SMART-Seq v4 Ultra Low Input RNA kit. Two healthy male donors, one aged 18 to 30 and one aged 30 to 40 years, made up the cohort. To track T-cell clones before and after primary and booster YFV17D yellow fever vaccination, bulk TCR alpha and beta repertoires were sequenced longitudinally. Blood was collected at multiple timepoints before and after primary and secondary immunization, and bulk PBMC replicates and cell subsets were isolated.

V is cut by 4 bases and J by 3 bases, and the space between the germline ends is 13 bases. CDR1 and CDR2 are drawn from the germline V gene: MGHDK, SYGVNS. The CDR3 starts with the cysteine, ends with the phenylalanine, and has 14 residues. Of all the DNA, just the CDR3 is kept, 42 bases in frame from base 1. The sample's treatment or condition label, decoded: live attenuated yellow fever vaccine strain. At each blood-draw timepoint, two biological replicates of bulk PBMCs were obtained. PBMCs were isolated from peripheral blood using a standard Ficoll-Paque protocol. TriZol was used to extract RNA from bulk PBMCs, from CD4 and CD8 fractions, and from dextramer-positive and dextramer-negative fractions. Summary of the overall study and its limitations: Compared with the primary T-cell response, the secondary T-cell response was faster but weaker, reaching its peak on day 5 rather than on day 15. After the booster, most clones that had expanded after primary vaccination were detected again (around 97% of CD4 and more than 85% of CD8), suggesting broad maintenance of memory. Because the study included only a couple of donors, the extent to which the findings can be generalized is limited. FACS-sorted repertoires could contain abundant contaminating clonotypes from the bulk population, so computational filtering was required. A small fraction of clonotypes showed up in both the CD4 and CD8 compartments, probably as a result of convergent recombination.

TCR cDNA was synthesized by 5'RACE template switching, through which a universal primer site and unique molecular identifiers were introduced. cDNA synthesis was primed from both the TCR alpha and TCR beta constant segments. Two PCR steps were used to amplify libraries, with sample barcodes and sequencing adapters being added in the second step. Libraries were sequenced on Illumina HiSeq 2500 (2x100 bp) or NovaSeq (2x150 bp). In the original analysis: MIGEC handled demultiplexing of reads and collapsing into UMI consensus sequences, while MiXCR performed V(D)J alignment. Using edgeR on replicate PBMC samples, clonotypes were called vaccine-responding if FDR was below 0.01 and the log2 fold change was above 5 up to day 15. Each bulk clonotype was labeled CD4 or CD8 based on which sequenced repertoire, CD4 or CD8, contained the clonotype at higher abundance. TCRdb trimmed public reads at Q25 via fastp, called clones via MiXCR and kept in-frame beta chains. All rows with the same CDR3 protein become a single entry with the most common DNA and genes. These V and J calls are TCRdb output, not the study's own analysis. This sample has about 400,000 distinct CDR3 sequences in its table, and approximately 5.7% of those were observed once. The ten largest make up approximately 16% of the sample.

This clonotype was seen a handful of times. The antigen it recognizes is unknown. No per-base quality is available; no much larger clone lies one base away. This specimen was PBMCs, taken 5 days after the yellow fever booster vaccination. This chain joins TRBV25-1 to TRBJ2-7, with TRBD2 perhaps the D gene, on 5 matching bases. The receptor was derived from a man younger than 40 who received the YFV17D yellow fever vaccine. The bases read TGTGCCAGCAGTGTAAGCGGAAGAGACTACGAGCAGTACTTC. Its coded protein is CASSVSGRDYEQYF.